This T cell receptor beta chain derives from a study of shared clonotypes between healthy human individuals. Looked up from germline, CDR1 is MNHNS and CDR2 is SASEGT. There are 14 residues in the CDR3. The ends were cut back, 3 bases at V and 1 base at J, with 7 bases in the middle. TCRdb's table, derived via immunoSEQ multiplex PCR, lists solely in-frame clones and lacks some. The table includes 2 million to 2.5 million clones, around 96% detected once. CD45RO-negative, CCR7-selected cells formed the naive CD8 fraction, which excluded terminally differentiated effector memory CD45RA+ cells. Sequencing was done on a sample of naive CD8+ T cells sorted from blood. The sequence was obtained from a man aged 18 to 30 in good health. The genes are TRBV6-1 and TRBJ1-5; no definite D call. The CDR3 DNA reads TGTGCCAGCAGTGATCCCCAAAGCAATCAGCCCCAGCATTTT. This encodes CASSDPQSNQPQHF.